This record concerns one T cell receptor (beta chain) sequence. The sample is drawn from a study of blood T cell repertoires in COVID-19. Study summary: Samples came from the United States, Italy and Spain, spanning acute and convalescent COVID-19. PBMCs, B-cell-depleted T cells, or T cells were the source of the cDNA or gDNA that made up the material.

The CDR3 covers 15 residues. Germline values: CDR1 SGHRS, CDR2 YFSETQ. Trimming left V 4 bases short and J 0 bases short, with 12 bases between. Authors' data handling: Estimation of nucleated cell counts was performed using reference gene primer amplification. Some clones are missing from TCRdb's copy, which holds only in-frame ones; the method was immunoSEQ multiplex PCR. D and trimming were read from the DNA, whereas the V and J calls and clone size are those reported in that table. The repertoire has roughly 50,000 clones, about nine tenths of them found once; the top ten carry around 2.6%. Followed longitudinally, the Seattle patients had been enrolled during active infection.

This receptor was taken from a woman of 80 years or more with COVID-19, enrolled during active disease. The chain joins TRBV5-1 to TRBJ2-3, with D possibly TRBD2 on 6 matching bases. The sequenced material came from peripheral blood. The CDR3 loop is CASSPFAGSTDTQYF. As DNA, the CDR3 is TGCGCCAGCAGCCCGTTCGCGGGGAGCACAGATACGCAGTATTTT.